Given below is one T cell receptor beta chain in context. It has no known antigen specificity. Within one base of it there is no much larger clone, and no base qualities were kept. The data originate from a study of cytomegalovirus exposure and HLA in healthy donors (dated by TCRdb to the late 2010s). Describing the broader study: In an earlier analysis of about 560 of the donors, 276 Gb of sequence data and approximately 120 million unique TCR beta sequences from about 179 million T cells were reported. HLA typing included class I and class II loci at four-digit resolution. Alongside the repertoire data, information on donor age, sex, ethnicity and CMV serostatus was compiled. An earlier analysis of a few hundred of the donors applied high-throughput TCR beta sequencing to assess whether each TCR beta V gene segment acted as functional or pseudogenic. To predict cytomegalovirus infection status, the study combined high-throughput TCR immunosequencing, statistical association of individual TCRs with disease status, and machine learning. The study aimed to test whether cataloging public T cell receptors could reveal signatures of past pathogen exposure. A later analysis re-examined previously published TCR beta repertoires from about 670 donors and added high-resolution HLA genotyping to investigate patterns of TCR occurrence. Every discovery cohort repertoire had been produced on one sequencing platform. A later genetic analysis used genome-wide SNP genotypes for about 55% of the 666 donors, treating that subset as a discovery cohort. Among some 400 genotyped donors of the cohort, an average of approximately 220,000 unique TCR beta nucleotide sequences was sequenced per donor, of which about 19% were non-productive. Rather than using new phenotypic data, the later analysis identified candidate immune exposures from TCR beta sequences and from how often those sequences occurred across donors. Because of strong linkage in the cohort, roughly five DR-DQ haplotypes were treated as single units for association and clustering. An early release covering roughly 640 HLA-typed donors comprised about 300 gigabases of sequencing data and around 86 million unique TCR sequences. Of the roughly 400 genotyped donors, 81% were placed in the genetic ancestry cluster associated with self-reported Caucasian donors. The study profiled the T cell repertoires of some 610 subjects by immunosequencing and related them to cytomegalovirus serostatus. Typing coverage differed by locus: A, B, C, DRB1 and DQB1 were typed in roughly 629-640 donors, DQA1 in about 500, DPA1 in some 570, and DPB1 in roughly 450. A separate validation cohort of more than 100 different subjects was used in addition to the approximately 610-subject first cohort.

Summary of the overall study and its limitations: Several of the top co-occurrence clusters appeared to be linked to parvovirus B19, influenza, CMV and Epstein-Barr virus, according to a later analysis. Most TCR sequences were observed very rarely across donors, whereas some public TCRs were present in many individuals. The classifier was reported to diagnose cytomegalovirus status with high specificity and sensitivity in both the original and validation cohorts. In a later analysis, HLA-associated TCR beta chains were found to be more clonally expanded and to have lower generation probabilities than equally common non-associated chains. Sequencing depth was assumed to be roughly uniform across donors in the presence/absence analyses, though that assumption may not hold. In a later analysis, the rate of TCR association differed among HLA loci, with DRB1 alleles having the most associated TCRs and HLA-C alleles having the fewest. Broadly in line with IMGT annotations, most TCR beta V segments showed up in productive rearrangements about 87% or about 30% of the time in an earlier analysis of roughly 590 of the donors. The 87-base-pair reads could not distinguish some IMGT-functional V segments, including TRBV6-2 and TRBV6-3, so those segments were excluded. A cluster of highly shared sequence variants was judged likely to represent a technical artifact of the sequencing pipeline. Linkage disequilibrium might explain the correlated functional status among segregating V segments, but an unknown experimental factor could not be excluded. The study listed 170 or so TCR beta chains as associated with cytomegalovirus. A further reported finding was that TCR beta sequences accurately predicted the HLA-A and HLA-B alleles for most subjects in the first cohort. A few of the identified cytomegalovirus-associated TCR beta chains were confirmed in vitro to be specific for cytomegalovirus antigens. HLA typing was unavailable for some donors at each locus, so association tests used only the typed subset. CMV serostatus was the only immune exposure information available for the cohort. In this cohort, only TCR beta chains were sequenced, and detectable features were limited by the absence of alpha or paired-chain data. An association between a missense DCLRE1C variant and V-gene and J-gene trimming of TCR beta chains was found in a later genetic analysis and replicated in an independent cohort. In a later analysis, more than 15,000 TCR beta sequences were associated with specific HLA alleles at a false discovery rate of 0.05. Compared with the approximately 710-donor mean, donors in an Asian-associated ancestry cluster had fewer N-insertions in productive TCRs, according to a later genetic analysis. Strong co-occurrence of HLA alleles, especially DR and DQ, made assigning TCR associations to individual alleles difficult. Because counts were too low, some 16 rarely observed V segments, including chromosome 9 orphons, were excluded from the earlier analysis of 500 to 700 of the donors. According to a later analysis, most CMV-associated TCR beta chains appeared to be HLA-restricted, and the HLA associations seemed to be driven largely by CMV exposure. The authors suggested that the approach could potentially be extended to other disease states and immunological phenotypes.

The library was prepared using the immunoSEQ multiplex PCR assay. For the multiplex PCR, a mixture combining 60 forward primers for TCR Vbeta segments and 13 reverse primers for TCR Jbeta segments was used. A multiplex PCR assay on genomic DNA amplified the CDR3 region of rearranged TCR beta genes. The amplified TCR beta libraries were sequenced on the Illumina HiSeq System as 87-base-pair reads. Under the source paper's analysis protocol: A later analysis tallied 75 million to 85 million unique TCR beta chains across the 550 to 850 repertoires, and about 12 million of those chains were shared by two or more donors. A nearest-neighbor algorithm error-corrected the raw reads and collapsed the reads into unique sequences, merging closely related sequences to remove PCR and sequencing errors. To assign V, D and J gene segments, CDR3 sequences were aligned to IMGT reference sequences. For a sequence to be retained, a match of at least six nucleotides to both a V gene segment and a J gene segment was required. Rearrangements were classified as productive when the CDR3 lacked stop codons and remained in frame with V and J, and all other rearrangements were classified as non-productive. CDR3 was defined by IMGT convention, running from the second conserved V-encoded cysteine to the conserved J-encoded phenylalanine. Sequences without an unambiguous match to a single V gene segment were excluded from the earlier analysis of about 600 of the donors. In an earlier analysis of 450 to 750 of the donors, a V segment was called functional when productive rearrangements were above 56.7%, and segregating when the standard deviation between donors exceeded 5%. A statistical classification framework was developed to diagnose cytomegalovirus status using the catalog of TCR beta chain sequences. A later analysis assigned V and J genes by comparing TCR nucleotide sequences with IMGT/GENE-DB human TR gene sequences. Using the TCRdist pipeline, a later analysis assigned CDR3 sequences along with most-parsimonious VDJ recombination scenarios. In a later analysis, every TCR beta chain was defined by the combination of its CDR3 amino acid sequence and its V-gene family, and reads without a unique V-gene family were dropped. As a way to deal with suspected cross-contamination and a sequencing artifact, a later analysis dropped 592 nucleotide sequences that were highly shared and had low generation probability. A later analysis calculated a clonal expansion index for each public chain from normalized within-repertoire ranks of inferred template counts. A later analysis computed generation probabilities with a VDJ recombination model fitted to out-of-frame rearrangements, and checked the results against IGoR. In a later analysis, TCR-TCR, TCR-HLA and TCR-CMV co-occurrence was scored with hypergeometric tests, and a repertoire-size bias correction was applied to TCR pairs. In a later analysis, false discovery rates were estimated by permuting HLA or CMV assignments 20 times. In a later analysis, co-occurring TCRs were grouped with DBSCAN, and TCRdist sequence similarity was added when clustering was performed within HLA-allele-positive subsets. Repertoires with fewer than 30,000 or more than 120,000 public chains were left out of co-occurrence clustering, as were a handful of repertoires with anomalous nucleotide sharing. The source is immuneACCESS, and TCRdb retained only in-frame sequences with V and J called. Part of the clones is not carried over; for the studies checked, unresolved V genes explain less than half of this, and the remainder is unexplained. The DNA gave D and trimming, while V, J and clone size come from that table. The sample profile shows 140,000 or so clones; roughly 80% of them were found once. The ten largest account for 1.2% of the sample.

In total, around 600 healthy bone marrow donors made up the cohort. Cohort members were all nominally healthy when sampled, although unrecorded immune exposures were likely present. The donor tested CMV seronegative and was one of the 352 seronegative cohort members. A peripheral blood sample was collected from each donor, and TCR beta sequencing was performed on peripheral blood mononuclear cells. Genomic DNA extraction from the blood cell samples was performed with the Qiagen DNeasy Blood Extraction Kit. The germline V gene (reference sequence) supplies CDR1 GTSNPN and CDR2 SVGIG. For this chain, trimming is 3 bases at the V end and 2 bases at the J end, and the number of junction bases without a gene match is 5. There are 14 amino acids in the CDR3, from cysteine to phenylalanine inclusive. CDR3 DNA only is kept here, 42 bases in frame from base 1.

The chain is made from TRBV30 and TRBJ2-7; 9 nucleotides in the junction match TRBD1. Sequenced sample: PBMCs. The source is a female donor in good health and CMV-seronegative. The CDR3 protein is CAWSLGQGTYEQYF. The DNA reads as follows: TGTGCCTGGAGCCTAGGACAGGGGACCTACGAGCAGTACTTC.